The TCR beta chain under discussion was sequenced for a study of CD8 T cells in ankylosing spondylitis. General observations from the study: Those disease-linked clones were CD8+; they were also relatively rare in peripheral blood. There was reportedly significant enrichment of clones that were disease-linked in matched ankylosing spondylitis synovial fluid. There were earlier reports of some motif variants in reactive arthritis synovial fluid and blood. The study identified a TCR beta motif of fewer than 10 highly homologous variants that appeared characteristic of ankylosing spondylitis blood.

Quantitative 5'-RACE with molecular barcodes produced the TCR beta libraries. TCRdb re-derived calls from the 5' RACE reads in MiXCR, one entry per CDR3 protein. The sample holds about 540,000 distinct CDR3 sequences, roughly 12% seen once. As concerns this clonotype: Its antigen is undetermined.

Germline CDR1 ENHRY, CDR2 SYGVKD. The CDR3 is 19 residues long. With V trimmed by 2 bases and J by 3 bases, 15 bases remained unmatched. The sequenced material came from blood, either unsorted or a sorted T cell fraction (not recorded which). The V call is TRBV10-3, the J call TRBJ2-1; 8 bases line up with TRBD2. This receptor was taken from a male donor with ankylosing spondylitis. CDR3 sequence (DNA): TGTGCCATCAGTGAGCCCGAAAGCGGACTAGCAGCCGTCTACAATGAGCAGTTCTTC. Amino acids: CAISEPESGLAAVYNEQFF.